The sequence of this T cell receptor beta chain was determined in a study of shared clonotypes between healthy human individuals. Whole-study context: The cohort comprised a couple of women and a few men. Their ages spanned 18 to 49 years. Each donor contributed plates that comprised three CD4 naive, three CD4 memory, two CD8 naive and one CD8 memory.

Clones were sequenced by immunoSEQ multiplex PCR, and TCRdb holds only the in-frame ones, with some missing. Seen here are a few million clones, 92% observed once, and the top ten hold 0.37%. V lost 0 bases, J lost 4 bases, and 14 bases lay in between. CDR1 SGDLS and CDR2 YYNGEE come from the germline V gene. This CDR3 is built from 16 residues. A single count supports this clone. Antigen specificity is unknown. Every one of the donors was a Caucasian adult that lived in Nashville, Tennessee. Study results and caveats: Generation probabilities of non-shared clonotypes were lower (relative to those shared by all four donors).

This chain uses TRBV9 with TRBJ2-1; a weak D match, TRBD1 (8 bases). The material sequenced was naive CD4+ T cells from PBMCs. This sample's subset: CD45RA+ positively selected. The origin of this receptor is a man younger than 35 in good health. Some clones in this sample may be carry-over from other donors' samples. The CDR3 here is CASSVGTGRGYNEQFF. The CDR3 bases are TGTGCCAGCAGCGTAGGGACAGGGAGGGGGTACAATGAGCAGTTCTTC.